This T cell receptor (beta chain) was identified during a study of cytomegalovirus exposure and HLA in healthy donors. Use of 60 Vbeta and 13 Jbeta primers characterized the PCR. Measured with immunoSEQ multiplex PCR; TCRdb has only the in-frame clones, and not every one. Of under 200,000 clones in the sample, about four fifths were seen once. CDR3 length: 15 amino acids. The V and J ends lost 3 bases and 0 bases respectively, with 12 bases between them. CDR1 LGHNA and CDR2 YNFKEQ come from the germline V gene. This chain joins TRBV4-2 and TRBJ2-7; possible D gene TRBD1, 6 bases. This receptor was taken from a woman aged 45-65 years in good health and CMV-seronegative. Sequencing used PBMCs. The CDR3 bases are TGTGCCAGCAGCCATGAACAGGGTAGCTCCTACGAGCAGTACTTC. Encoded protein: CASSHEQGSSYEQYF.